These T cell receptor beta chains were read from a single sample in a study of cytomegalovirus exposure and HLA in healthy donors. Produced via immunoSEQ multiplex PCR; TCRdb's table is partial and in-frame only. Of around 150,000 clones in the sample, 66% were seen once. Sequences were obtained from PBMCs. Receptors were obtained from a woman aged 60-75 years in good health and CMV-seronegative. Each CDR3 is given with its conserved first and last residue. A D gene is named only where the DNA matches it firmly. For some rows the clone size is stated as once, few or many, or as a class when expanded; others skip it.

d_gene	j_gene	abundance	v_gene	CDR3aa	CDR3nt
.	TRBJ2-7	.	TRBV12-5	CASGLSRRSSYEQYF	TGTGCTAGTGGTTTGTCCCGGCGGAGCTCCTACGAGCAGTACTTC
.	TRBJ1-2	.	TRBV11-2	CASSLGRFRYYGYTF	TGTGCCAGCAGCTTAGGTCGGTTCCGCTATTATGGCTACACCTTC
.	TRBJ2-5	.	TRBV14	CASSQGKGARVKETQYF	TGTGCCAGCAGCCAAGGAAAGGGTGCCAGGGTGAAAGAGACCCAGTACTTC
TRBD1	TRBJ2-2	few	TRBV5-1	CASSLGKTGGNTGELFF	TGCGCCAGCAGCTTGGGCAAGACAGGGGGTAACACCGGGGAGCTGTTTTTT
.	TRBJ1-4	.	TRBV4-1	CASSQDQDGGGEKLFF	TGCGCCAGCAGCCAAGATCAGGACGGAGGAGGGGAAAAACTGTTTTTT
TRBD2	TRBJ2-5	few	TRBV15	CATSRGSAGVQETQYF	TGTGCCACCAGCAGAGGGAGTGCGGGGGTCCAAGAGACCCAGTACTTC
.	TRBJ2-7	.	TRBV6-1	CASSATALLGYEQYF	TGTGCCAGCAGCGCGACTGCTCTACTTGGCTACGAGCAGTACTTC
.	TRBJ2-1	.	TRBV9	CASSVTGFGSEQFF	TGTGCCAGCAGCGTGACAGGATTTGGGAGTGAGCAGTTCTTC
.	TRBJ1-1	once	TRBV6-4	CASSRGLNTEAFF	TGTGCCAGCTCTCGGGGGTTGAACACTGAAGCTTTCTTT
.	TRBJ1-4	.	TRBV7-2	CASSQGWEMEKLFF	TGTGCCAGCAGCCAGGGGTGGGAGATGGAAAAACTGTTTTTT
.	TRBJ2-1	.	TRBV9	CASSVGHRVEQFF	TGTGCCAGCAGCGTCGGACATCGGGTTGAGCAGTTCTTC
.	TRBJ1-3	.	TRBV18	CASSPPAGSGNTIYF	TGTGCCAGCTCACCACCTGCAGGGTCTGGAAACACCATATATTTT
.	TRBJ1-1	.	TRBV6-1	CASRQGTGTEAFF	TGTGCCAGCCGTCAGGGGACGGGCACTGAAGCTTTCTTT
TRBD1	TRBJ1-3	.	TRBV27	CASSPRGRGNTIYF	TGTGCCAGCAGTCCAAGGGGGCGTGGAAACACCATATATTTT
TRBD1	TRBJ2-5	.	TRBV5-4	CASSPTSQGSGETQYF	TGTGCCAGCAGCCCAACCTCACAGGGGTCGGGAGAGACCCAGTACTTC
TRBD2	TRBJ2-5	few	TRBV4-3	CASSRGLAGETQYF	TGCGCCAGCAGCCGGGGACTAGCGGGCGAGACCCAGTACTTC
TRBD1	TRBJ1-1	.	TRBV5-1	CASSGGQGDTEAFF	TGCGCCAGCAGCGGGGGACAGGGAGACACTGAAGCTTTCTTT
.	TRBJ2-7	.	TRBV7-6	CASSFSDTSYEQYF	TGTGCCAGCAGCTTCTCGGACACGAGCTACGAGCAGTACTTC
.	TRBJ2-1	once	TRBV29-1	CSVEGLNLNEQFF	TGCAGCGTTGAAGGACTGAACCTCAATGAGCAGTTCTTC
TRBD2	TRBJ2-5	.	TRBV7-2	CASSPLREGETQYF	TGTGCCAGCAGCCCCCTGCGGGAGGGGGAGACCCAGTACTTC
.	TRBJ2-5	few	TRBV9	CASSVDQGRPQETQYF	TGTGCCAGCAGCGTAGACCAGGGGCGGCCCCAAGAGACCCAGTACTTC
.	TRBJ2-7	.	TRBV5-4	CASSMGGGRYEQYF	TGTGCCAGCAGCATGGGAGGGGGCAGGTACGAGCAGTACTTC
TRBD2	TRBJ2-5	.	TRBV7-2	CASSTIAGLVESQYF	TGTGCCAGCAGCACTATAGCGGGATTGGTGGAGAGCCAGTACTTC
TRBD2	TRBJ2-3	.	TRBV7-2	CASSPGGTARDTQYF	TGTGCCAGCAGCCCGGGAGGGACTGCTCGGGATACGCAGTATTTT
.	TRBJ2-1	.	TRBV9	CASSPSGRSSYNEQFF	TGTGCCAGCAGCCCCAGCGGGCGTAGCTCCTACAATGAGCAGTTCTTC
TRBD1	TRBJ2-6	.	TRBV27	CASTPRPGQGAHGANVLTF	TGCGCCAGCACCCCCAGGCCGGGACAGGGGGCGCATGGGGCCAACGTCCTGACTTTC
.	TRBJ2-7	.	TRBV11-2	CASSLAVGRGEQYF	TGTGCCAGCAGCTTAGCGGTGGGGCGAGGTGAGCAGTACTTC
TRBD1	TRBJ1-3	.	TRBV19	CASSILGQLFSGNTIYF	TGTGCCAGTAGTATATTGGGACAGCTCTTCTCTGGAAACACCATATATTTT
.	TRBJ2-3	.	TRBV21-1	CASRKDPTNTPTDTQYF	TGTGCCAGCAGGAAAGACCCGACAAACACCCCCACAGATACGCAGTATTTT
TRBD2	TRBJ2-1	.	TRBV7-2	CASSLQPPLAVNEQFF	TGTGCCAGCAGCTTACAACCCCCACTAGCGGTCAATGAGCAGTTCTTC
.	TRBJ2-2	.	TRBV11-2	CASSFSGSPNTGELFF	TGTGCCAGCAGCTTTTCCGGGAGCCCGAACACCGGGGAGCTGTTTTTT
TRBD2	TRBJ2-3	.	TRBV27	CASKLAGGVPDTQYF	TGTGCCAGCAAACTAGCGGGGGGGGTTCCAGATACGCAGTATTTT
.	TRBJ2-3	few	TRBV2	CASKRGNVDTQYF	TGTGCCAGCAAACGGGGGAACGTGGATACGCAGTATTTT
.	TRBJ1-2	.	TRBV4-2	CASSQDGGGEGYTF	TGTGCCAGCAGCCAAGATGGGGGGGGTGAAGGCTACACCTTC
.	TRBJ2-5	.	TRBV6-5	CASSLDRRETQYF	TGTGCCAGCAGCTTAGACAGGCGGGAGACCCAGTACTTC
.	TRBJ2-7	.	TRBV5-1	CASSLRGSYEQYF	TGCGCCAGCAGCCTTCGGGGATCCTACGAGCAGTACTTC
.	TRBJ2-7	.	TRBV12-5	CASGSRAPYEQYF	TGTGCTAGTGGCTCCCGAGCTCCCTACGAGCAGTACTTC
.	TRBJ2-1	.	TRBV29-1	CSVDPRRGRGMAPGNEQFF	TGCAGCGTTGACCCCCGGAGGGGTCGGGGGATGGCCCCGGGCAATGAGCAGTTCTTC
TRBD1	TRBJ1-4	once	TRBV6-6	CASSTPGTGSEKLFF	TGTGCCAGCAGTACCCCCGGGACAGGGAGTGAAAAACTGTTTTTT
.	TRBJ2-7	.	TRBV14	CASSQRRGGTYEQYF	TGTGCCAGCAGCCAAAGGAGAGGGGGTACGTACGAGCAGTACTTC
TRBD1	TRBJ2-3	few	TRBV6-5	CASSVTGGAADTQYF	TGTGCCAGCAGTGTTACAGGGGGCGCGGCAGATACGCAGTATTTT
TRBD1	TRBJ1-5	.	TRBV7-8	CASSLTGTENQPQHF	TGTGCCAGCAGCTTAACAGGGACAGAAAATCAGCCCCAGCATTTT
.	TRBJ1-1	.	TRBV28	CASSLWMTGNTEAFF	TGTGCCAGCAGTTTATGGATGACAGGGAACACTGAAGCTTTCTTT
TRBD2	TRBJ2-5	.	TRBV5-1	CASSPGTSGGQETQYF	TGCGCCAGCAGCCCTGGGACTAGCGGGGGGCAAGAGACCCAGTACTTC
.	TRBJ2-3	.	TRBV15	CATRRDRASTDTQYF	TGTGCCACCAGGCGGGACAGAGCTAGCACAGATACGCAGTATTTT
TRBD1	TRBJ2-7	few	TRBV4-3	CASSQDHASDGRGHVSYEQYF	TGCGCCAGCAGCCAAGATCACGCTTCGGATGGCAGGGGGCATGTTTCCTACGAGCAGTACTTC